This entry features one T cell receptor (beta chain) sequence. This record belongs to a study of CD8 T cells in Susac syndrome. Random hexamers were used to reverse transcribe an amount of roughly 0.5 to 1 ug RNA. It was immunoSEQ multiplex PCR that amplified TCR beta CDR3 across 54 Vbeta and 13 Jbeta. In TCRdb, the immunoSEQ multiplex PCR reads were re-called with MiXCR into one record per CDR3 protein. The sample has approximately 120,000 distinct CDR3 sequences, roughly 92% seen once. The authors sequenced TCR beta from blood CD8+ and CD4+ T cells. Controls comprised healthy donors matched for age and sex. It was negative isolation that provided the CD8+ and CD4+ T cells, whereas TEMRA cells were enriched by FACS. The CDR3 spans 17 residues. J gave up 2 bases and V 1 base, and 6 bases lay outside the gene matches. Germline CDR1 SGDLS, CDR2 YYNGEE.

The specimen sequenced was CD8+ T cells from PBMCs. This TCR was recovered from a human donor in good health. The chain employs TRBV9 and TRBJ2-6, with 7 bases matching TRBD1. The CDR3 is CASSVWTGSPGANVLTF. CDR3 coding DNA: TGTGCCAGCAGCGTATGGACAGGCTCGCCTGGGGCCAACGTCCTGACTTTC. Filled out from reference TRBV9 and TRBJ2-6, the complete variable domain reads DSGVTQTPKHLITATGQRVTLRCSPRSGDLSVYWYQQSLDQGLQFLIQYYNGEERAKGNILERFSAQQFPDLHSELNLSSLELGDSALYFCASSVWTGSPGANVLTFGAGSRLTVL.